Listed below are T cell receptor beta chains from one sample, sequenced in a study of cytomegalovirus exposure and HLA in healthy donors. The data were produced by immunoSEQ multiplex PCR, yet TCRdb's version contains in-frame clones alone and is incomplete. Of a few hundred thousand clones in the sample, around 80% were seen once. Sequencing was performed on PBMCs. All receptors come from a girl aged 2 to 9 in good health and CMV-seronegative. The CDR3 runs from the conserved cysteine through the conserved F or W. Each record gives: clone size, V gene, D gene, J gene, CDR3 protein, CDR3 DNA. D genes are given only for firm matches. Clone sizes are given selectively: once, few, many, or a class where the clone is expanded.

NA	TRBV27	TRBD1	TRBJ1-2	CASSFGQGAAYGYTF	TGTGCCAGCAGTTTCGGACAGGGGGCTGCCTATGGCTACACCTTC
NA	TRBV7-8	NA	TRBJ1-1	CASSSTSEAFF	TGTGCCAGCAGCTCCACATCAGAAGCTTTCTTT
few	TRBV7-9	NA	TRBJ2-5	CASSFVSSVQETQYF	TGTGCCAGCAGCTTCGTCTCTAGCGTACAAGAGACCCAGTACTTC
NA	TRBV5-1	NA	TRBJ2-7	CASSLWFGPGPYEQYF	TGCGCCAGCAGCTTGTGGTTTGGGCCCGGCCCCTACGAGCAGTACTTC
NA	TRBV9	TRBD1	TRBJ2-2	CATTGGETNTGELFF	TGTGCCACCACAGGGGGCGAAACGAACACCGGGGAGCTGTTTTTT
NA	TRBV2	NA	TRBJ1-4	CASSEEYRRNEKLFF	TGTGCCAGCAGTGAAGAATACAGACGTAATGAAAAACTGTTTTTT
NA	TRBV27	NA	TRBJ2-7	CASSLYEQYF	TGTGCCAGCTCCCTATACGAGCAGTACTTC
NA	TRBV28	NA	TRBJ2-7	CASSTPNSGYEQYF	TGTGCCAGCAGTACACCTAATAGCGGCTACGAGCAGTACTTC
NA	TRBV6-5	TRBD1	TRBJ1-1	CASEDRGTEAFF	TGTGCCAGTGAGGACAGGGGCACTGAAGCTTTCTTT
NA	TRBV7-9	NA	TRBJ2-5	CSSRPPGSGPIQETQYF	TGTTCCAGCAGGCCCCCTGGATCTGGGCCGATCCAAGAGACCCAGTACTTC
few	TRBV7-9	TRBD2	TRBJ2-1	CASSAGTSVYNEQFF	TGTGCCAGCAGCGCGGGGACTAGCGTATATAATGAGCAGTTCTTC
NA	TRBV6-6	NA	TRBJ2-1	CASNQLAYNEQFF	TGTGCCAGCAACCAACTAGCCTACAATGAGCAGTTCTTC
NA	TRBV12-5	TRBD1	TRBJ2-7	CASGRITGQGYEQYF	TGTGCTAGTGGTCGGATAACGGGACAGGGCTACGAGCAGTACTTC
NA	TRBV4-2	TRBD1	TRBJ2-7	CASSPGQGAYEQYF	TGTGCCAGCAGCCCGGGACAGGGGGCCTACGAGCAGTACTTC
NA	TRBV27	NA	TRBJ2-7	CASSPQPTVYEQYF	TGTGCCAGCAGTCCCCAACCGACAGTCTACGAGCAGTACTTC
NA	TRBV7-9	NA	TRBJ1-4	CASSLLEKLFF	TGTGCCAGCAGCCTCTTGGAAAAACTGTTTTTT
NA	TRBV7-3	NA	TRBJ1-1	CASSSSGTEAFF	TGTGCCAGCAGCTCGTCGGGCACTGAAGCTTTCTTT
once	TRBV15	NA	TRBJ2-7	CATSRDRGQGIAYEQYF	TGTGCCACCAGCAGAGATCGCGGGCAAGGGATTGCCTACGAGCAGTACTTC
NA	TRBV7-2	NA	TRBJ2-5	CASSRTWDIRETQYF	TGTGCCAGCAGTCGGACGTGGGACATTCGGGAGACCCAGTACTTC
NA	TRBV27	TRBD2	TRBJ2-1	CASSRNRGGHYNEQFF	TGTGCCAGCAGTAGAAACCGGGGGGGCCACTACAATGAGCAGTTCTTC
NA	TRBV4-1	TRBD2	TRBJ2-5	CASSRTSGGGETQYF	TGCGCCAGCAGCCGAACTAGCGGGGGGGGAGAGACCCAGTACTTC
NA	TRBV19	NA	TRBJ1-6	CASMGRVDNSPLHF	TGTGCCAGTATGGGCAGGGTGGATAATTCACCCCTCCACTTT
NA	TRBV27	TRBD1	TRBJ1-4	CASSLGQWDGEKLFF	TGTGCCAGCAGTTTGGGACAGTGGGATGGTGAAAAACTGTTTTTT
NA	TRBV14	TRBD2	TRBJ2-1	CASSPLAGGLYNEQFF	TGTGCCAGCAGCCCGTTAGCGGGAGGGTTGTACAATGAGCAGTTCTTC
NA	TRBV27	NA	TRBJ1-1	CASRAGRGEAFF	TGTGCCAGCCGGGCAGGGAGGGGTGAAGCTTTCTTT
NA	TRBV4-2	TRBD2	TRBJ2-2	CASSQAVSGIYTGELFF	TGTGCCAGCAGCCAAGCCGTGAGCGGGATTTACACCGGGGAGCTGTTTTTT
NA	TRBV29-1	TRBD1	TRBJ1-4	CSVATRGQFKYEKLFF	TGCAGCGTGGCCACTAGGGGGCAATTTAAGTACGAAAAACTGTTTTTT
NA	TRBV19	TRBD2	TRBJ2-7	CASSAGTSGYEQYF	TGTGCCAGTAGTGCCGGGACTAGCGGCTACGAGCAGTACTTC
few	TRBV19	NA	TRBJ1-6	CASSIAPRNSPLHF	TGTGCCAGTAGTATCGCGCCTCGGAATTCACCCCTCCACTTT
few	TRBV7-9	TRBD1	TRBJ2-1	CSSSPYRGDSYNEQFF	TGTTCCAGCAGCCCATACAGGGGGGACTCCTACAATGAGCAGTTCTTC
NA	TRBV11-2	TRBD2	TRBJ2-1	CASTKRLAGELGNNEQFF	TGTGCCAGCACAAAGCGACTAGCGGGAGAATTAGGAAACAATGAGCAGTTCTTC
NA	TRBV10-3	TRBD2	TRBJ2-1	CAISVLRGDYNEQFF	TGTGCCATCAGTGTCCTGCGGGGGGACTACAATGAGCAGTTCTTC
NA	TRBV10-3	TRBD1	TRBJ1-1	CAISFHRGNTEAFF	TGTGCCATCAGTTTTCACAGGGGTAACACTGAAGCTTTCTTT
once	TRBV7-6	NA	TRBJ1-2	CANSLVPSRLGANYGYTF	TGTGCCAACAGCTTAGTACCCTCCAGGTTGGGGGCCAACTATGGCTACACCTTC
once	TRBV11-2	TRBD2	TRBJ2-7	CASSLEGTSGGRQYF	TGTGCCAGCAGCTTAGAGGGGACTAGCGGGGGCAGGCAGTACTTC
NA	TRBV9	TRBD1	TRBJ1-1	CASSVVRQGAENTEAFF	TGTGCCAGCAGCGTAGTTCGACAGGGGGCCGAGAACACTGAAGCTTTCTTT
NA	TRBV28	TRBD2	TRBJ2-3	CASRSSGGGSDTQYF	TGTGCCAGCAGATCAAGCGGGGGAGGTTCAGATACGCAGTATTTT
few	TRBV2	NA	TRBJ1-2	CASKEALTNYGYTF	TGTGCCAGTAAGGAGGCCCTGACTAACTATGGCTACACCTTC
NA	TRBV28	NA	TRBJ1-5	CASSLAGKDQPQHF	TGTGCCAGCAGTTTGGCAGGGAAAGATCAGCCCCAGCATTTT
NA	TRBV11-3	TRBD1	TRBJ1-2	CASSLVRTGRVYTF	TGTGCCAGCAGCTTAGTTCGGACAGGCCGCGTCTACACCTTC
once	TRBV4-2	TRBD1	TRBJ2-4	CASSQNQGAKDHIQYF	TGTGCCAGCAGCCAAAATCAGGGGGCGAAGGATCACATTCAGTACTTC
NA	TRBV9	NA	TRBJ2-3	CASSPPDRTSTDTQYF	TGTGCCAGCAGCCCTCCCGACAGGACTAGCACAGATACGCAGTATTTT
NA	TRBV11-3	NA	TRBJ2-7	CASSLGTGEQYF	TGTGCCAGCAGCTTAGGTACGGGGGAGCAGTACTTC
NA	TRBV7-9	TRBD2	TRBJ2-1	CASSLEGASGRNEQFF	TGTGCCAGCAGCTTAGAAGGGGCTAGCGGGAGAAATGAGCAGTTCTTC
once	TRBV7-2	NA	TRBJ1-5	CASSLHRESGQPQHF	TGTGCCAGCAGCTTACACAGGGAATCCGGTCAGCCCCAGCATTTT
NA	TRBV28	NA	TRBJ2-4	CASSLRRYIQYF	TGTGCCAGCAGTTTACGGAGGTACATTCAGTACTTC
NA	TRBV5-4	NA	TRBJ2-4	CASSLDRADPKNIQYF	TGTGCCAGCAGCTTGGACAGGGCCGACCCTAAAAACATTCAGTACTTC
once	TRBV9	NA	TRBJ2-3	CASSVDPPREGADTQYF	TGTGCCAGCAGCGTAGATCCCCCCAGGGAGGGGGCAGATACGCAGTATTTT
once	TRBV5-1	TRBD2	TRBJ2-5	CASIPGLASNLGQETQYF	TGCGCCAGCATACCGGGACTAGCATCCAACCTTGGGCAAGAGACCCAGTACTTC
NA	TRBV9	NA	TRBJ2-1	CASSFSDGGEQFF	TGTGCCAGCAGCTTTAGCGACGGAGGTGAGCAGTTCTTC
NA	TRBV18	NA	TRBJ1-1	CASSSGQNTEAFF	TGTGCCAGCTCATCGGGACAGAACACTGAAGCTTTCTTT